This T cell receptor beta chain was observed in a study of blood T cell repertoires in COVID-19. The CDR3 has 15 residues. V shed 5 bases and J 9 bases; nucleotides not matched to a gene: 7. The germline CDR1 and CDR2 sequences are SEHNR and FQNEAQ (reference sequence). Sequencing was performed with immunoSEQ multiplex PCR; in TCRdb, only in-frame clones are kept and a portion is missing. In the table there are about 64,000 clones, around four fifths of which are singletons. Sequencing used peripheral blood. The V gene is TRBV7-9, the J gene TRBJ2-2; 12 nucleotides line up with TRBD1. The receptor was isolated from a man aged 60 to 69 with COVID-19, enrolled during active disease. The CDR3 protein is CASSAGTGGGRELFF. CDR3 sequence (DNA): TGTGCCAGCAGCGCCGGGACAGGGGGCGGGCGGGAGCTGTTTTTT.